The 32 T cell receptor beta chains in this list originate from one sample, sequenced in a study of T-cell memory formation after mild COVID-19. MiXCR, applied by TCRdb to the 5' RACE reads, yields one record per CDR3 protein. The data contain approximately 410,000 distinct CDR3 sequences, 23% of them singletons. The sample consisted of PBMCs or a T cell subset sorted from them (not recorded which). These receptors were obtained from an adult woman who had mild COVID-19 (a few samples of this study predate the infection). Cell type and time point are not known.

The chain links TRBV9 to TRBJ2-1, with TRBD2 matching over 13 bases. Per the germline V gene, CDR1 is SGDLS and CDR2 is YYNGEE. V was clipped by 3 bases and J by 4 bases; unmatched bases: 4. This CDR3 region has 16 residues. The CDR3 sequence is CASSGAGLAGYNEQFF. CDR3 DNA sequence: TGTGCCAGCAGCGGGGCGGGACTAGCGGGATACAATGAGCAGTTCTTC.

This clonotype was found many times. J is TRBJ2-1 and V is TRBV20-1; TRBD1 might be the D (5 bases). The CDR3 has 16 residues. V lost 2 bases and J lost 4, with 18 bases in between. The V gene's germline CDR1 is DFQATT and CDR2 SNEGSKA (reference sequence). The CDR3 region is CSARSPLETDYNEQFF. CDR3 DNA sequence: TGCAGTGCTAGAAGCCCATTAGAGACAGATTACAATGAGCAGTTCTTC.

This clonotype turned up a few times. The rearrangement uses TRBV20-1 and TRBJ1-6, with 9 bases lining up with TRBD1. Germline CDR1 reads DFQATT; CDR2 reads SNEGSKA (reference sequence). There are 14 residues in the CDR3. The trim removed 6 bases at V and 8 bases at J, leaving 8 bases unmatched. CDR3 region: CSAGTGPGDSPLHF. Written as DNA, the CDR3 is TGCAGTGCCGGGACAGGGCCAGGGGATTCACCCCTCCACTTT.

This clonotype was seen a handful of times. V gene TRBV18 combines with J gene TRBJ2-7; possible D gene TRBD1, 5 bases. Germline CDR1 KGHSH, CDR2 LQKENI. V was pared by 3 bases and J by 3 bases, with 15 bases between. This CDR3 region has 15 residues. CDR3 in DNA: TGTGCCAGCTCACCCGAGGACATTCCAAACTACGAGCAGTACTTC. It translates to CASSPEDIPNYEQYF. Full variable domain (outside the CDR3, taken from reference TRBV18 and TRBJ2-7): NAGVMQNPRHLVRRRGQEARLRCSPMKGHSHVYWYRQLPEEGLKFMVYLQKENIIDESGMPKERFSAEFPKEGPSILRIQQVVRGDSAAYFCASSPEDIPNYEQYFGPGTRLTVT.

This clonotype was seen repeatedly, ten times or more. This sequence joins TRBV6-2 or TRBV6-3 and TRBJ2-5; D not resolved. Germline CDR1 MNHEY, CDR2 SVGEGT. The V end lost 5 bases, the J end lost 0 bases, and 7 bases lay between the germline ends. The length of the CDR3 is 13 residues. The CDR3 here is CASSRIHQETQYF. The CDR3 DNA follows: TGTGCCAGCAGTAGGATTCACCAAGAGACCCAGTACTTC.

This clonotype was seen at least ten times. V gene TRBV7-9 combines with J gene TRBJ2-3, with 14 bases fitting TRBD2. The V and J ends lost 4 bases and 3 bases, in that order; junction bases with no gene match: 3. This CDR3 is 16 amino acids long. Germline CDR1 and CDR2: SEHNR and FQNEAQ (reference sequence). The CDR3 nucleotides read TGTGCCAGCAGCTCGGGACTAGCGGGAGCGACAGATACGCAGTATTTT. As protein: CASSSGLAGATDTQYF.

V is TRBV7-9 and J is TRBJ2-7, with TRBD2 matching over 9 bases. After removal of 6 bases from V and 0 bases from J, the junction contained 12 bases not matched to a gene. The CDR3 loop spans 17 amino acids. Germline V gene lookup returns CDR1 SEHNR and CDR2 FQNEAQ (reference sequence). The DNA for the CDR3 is TGTGCCAGCAGTCTAGGGGCTAGCGGGACAAGCTCCTACGAGCAGTACTTC. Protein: CASSLGASGTSSYEQYF.

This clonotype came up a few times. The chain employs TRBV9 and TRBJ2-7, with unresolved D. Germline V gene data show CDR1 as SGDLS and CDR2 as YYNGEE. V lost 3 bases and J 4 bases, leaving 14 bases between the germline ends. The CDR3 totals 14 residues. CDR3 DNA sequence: TGTGCCAGCAGCGCCAACGATCGAAATTACGAGCAGTACTTC. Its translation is CASSANDRNYEQYF.

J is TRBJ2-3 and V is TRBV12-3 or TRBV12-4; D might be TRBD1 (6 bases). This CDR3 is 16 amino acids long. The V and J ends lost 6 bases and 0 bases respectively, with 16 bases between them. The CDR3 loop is CASSDPGTTSTDTQYF. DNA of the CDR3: TGTGCCAGCAGCGATCCCGGGACAACTAGCACAGATACGCAGTATTTT.

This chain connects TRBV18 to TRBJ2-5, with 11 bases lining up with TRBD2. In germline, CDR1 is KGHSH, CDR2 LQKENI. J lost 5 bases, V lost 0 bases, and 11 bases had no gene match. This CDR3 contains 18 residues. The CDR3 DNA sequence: TGTGCCAGCTCACCACCGGTTGGGACTAGCGGAGTGGTTGAGACCCAGTACTTC. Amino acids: CASSPPVGTSGVVETQYF.

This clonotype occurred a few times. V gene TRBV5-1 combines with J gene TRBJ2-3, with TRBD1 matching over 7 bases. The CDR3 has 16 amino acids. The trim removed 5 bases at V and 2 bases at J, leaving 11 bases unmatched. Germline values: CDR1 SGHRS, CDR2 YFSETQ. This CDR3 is CASSPTGSIPTDTQYF. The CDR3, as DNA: TGCGCCAGCAGTCCGACAGGGTCCATCCCCACAGATACGCAGTATTTT.

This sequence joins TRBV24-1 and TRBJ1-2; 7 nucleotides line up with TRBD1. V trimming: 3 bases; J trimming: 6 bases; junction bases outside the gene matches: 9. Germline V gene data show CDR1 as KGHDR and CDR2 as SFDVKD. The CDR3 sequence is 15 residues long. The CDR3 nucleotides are TGTGCCACCAGTGATCGTCGGACAGGCAACGATGGCTACACCTTC. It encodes CATSDRRTGNDGYTF.

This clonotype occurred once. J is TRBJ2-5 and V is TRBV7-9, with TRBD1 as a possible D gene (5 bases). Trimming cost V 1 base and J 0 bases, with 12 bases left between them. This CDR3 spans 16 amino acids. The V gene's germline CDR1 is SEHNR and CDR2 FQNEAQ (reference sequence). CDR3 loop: CASSLGYRQDQETQYF. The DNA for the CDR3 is TGTGCCAGCAGCTTAGGATACAGGCAAGACCAAGAGACCCAGTACTTC.

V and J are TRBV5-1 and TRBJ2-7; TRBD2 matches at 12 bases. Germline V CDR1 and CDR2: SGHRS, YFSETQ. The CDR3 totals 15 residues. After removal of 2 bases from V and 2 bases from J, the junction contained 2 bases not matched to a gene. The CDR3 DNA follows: TGCGCCAGCAGCTTCAGACTAGCGGGGGCCTACGAGCAGTACTTC. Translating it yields CASSFRLAGAYEQYF.

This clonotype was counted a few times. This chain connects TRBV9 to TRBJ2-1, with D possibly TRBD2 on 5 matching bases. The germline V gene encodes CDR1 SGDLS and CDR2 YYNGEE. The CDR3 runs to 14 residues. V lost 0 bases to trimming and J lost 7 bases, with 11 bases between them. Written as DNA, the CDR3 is TGTGCCAGCAGCGTAGATCTAGCTGCGAATGAGCAGTTCTTC. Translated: CASSVDLAANEQFF.

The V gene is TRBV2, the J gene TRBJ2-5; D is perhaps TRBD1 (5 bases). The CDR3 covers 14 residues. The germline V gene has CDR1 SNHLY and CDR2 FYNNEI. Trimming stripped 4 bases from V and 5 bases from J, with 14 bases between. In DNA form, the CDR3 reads TGTGCCAGCAGTGGAGGACATTTTGGGGAGACCCAGTACTTC. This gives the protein CASSGGHFGETQYF. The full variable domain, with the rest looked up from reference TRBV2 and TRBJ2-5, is EPEVTQTPSHQVTQMGQEVILRCVPISNHLYFYWYRQILGQKVEFLVSFYNNEISEKSEIFDDQFSVERPDGSNFTLKIRSTKLEDSAMYFCASSGGHFGETQYFGPGTRLLVL.

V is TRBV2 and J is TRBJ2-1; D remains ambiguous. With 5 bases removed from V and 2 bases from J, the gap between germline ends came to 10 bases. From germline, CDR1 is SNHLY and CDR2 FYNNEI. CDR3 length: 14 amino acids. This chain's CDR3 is CASSWRGPYNEQFF. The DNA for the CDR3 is TGTGCCAGCAGTTGGCGCGGACCCTACAATGAGCAGTTCTTC.

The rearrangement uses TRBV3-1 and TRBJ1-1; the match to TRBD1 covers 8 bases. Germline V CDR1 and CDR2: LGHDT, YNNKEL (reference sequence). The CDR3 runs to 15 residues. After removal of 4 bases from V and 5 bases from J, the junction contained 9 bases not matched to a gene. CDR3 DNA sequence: TGTGCCAGCAGCCGCTGGGACAGGATGGGGACTGAAGCTTTCTTT. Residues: CASSRWDRMGTEAFF.

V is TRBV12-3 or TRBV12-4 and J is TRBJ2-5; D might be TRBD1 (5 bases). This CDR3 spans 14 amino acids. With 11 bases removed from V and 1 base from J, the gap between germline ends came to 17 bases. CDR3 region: CASMPLGVQETQYF. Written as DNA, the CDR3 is TGTGCCTCGATGCCCTTAGGGGTCCAAGAGACCCAGTACTTC.

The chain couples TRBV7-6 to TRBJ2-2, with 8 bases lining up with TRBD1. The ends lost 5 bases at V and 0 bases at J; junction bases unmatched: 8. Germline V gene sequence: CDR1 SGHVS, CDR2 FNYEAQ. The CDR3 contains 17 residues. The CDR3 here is CASSRYTTGANTGELFF. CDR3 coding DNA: TGTGCCAGCAGCCGTTATACGACAGGGGCGAACACCGGGGAGCTGTTTTTT. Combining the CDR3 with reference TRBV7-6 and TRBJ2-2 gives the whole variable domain GAGVSQSPRYKVTKRGQDVALRCDPISGHVSLYWYRQALGQGPEFLTYFNYEAQQDKSGLPNDRFSAERPEGSISTLTIQRTEQRDSAMYRCASSRYTTGANTGELFFGEGSRLTVL.

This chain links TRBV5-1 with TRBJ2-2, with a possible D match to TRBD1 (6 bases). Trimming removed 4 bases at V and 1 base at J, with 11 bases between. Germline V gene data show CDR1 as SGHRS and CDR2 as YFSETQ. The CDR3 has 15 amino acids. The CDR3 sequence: CASSIQGLNTGELFF. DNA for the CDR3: TGCGCCAGCAGCATACAGGGTCTGAACACCGGGGAGCTGTTTTTT.

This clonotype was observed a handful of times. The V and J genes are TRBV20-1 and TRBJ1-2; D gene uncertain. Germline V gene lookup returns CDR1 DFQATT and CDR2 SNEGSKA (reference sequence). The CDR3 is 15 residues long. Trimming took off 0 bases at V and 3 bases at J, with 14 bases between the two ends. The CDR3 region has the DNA TGCAGTGCTAGAGATCTCTCGGGAGGTGACTATGGCTACACCTTC. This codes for CSARDLSGGDYGYTF.

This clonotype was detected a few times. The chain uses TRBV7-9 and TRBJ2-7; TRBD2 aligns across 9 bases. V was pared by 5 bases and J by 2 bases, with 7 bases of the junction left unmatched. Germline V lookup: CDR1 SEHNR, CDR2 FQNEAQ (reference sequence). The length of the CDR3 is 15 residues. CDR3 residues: CASSLGLATAYEQYF. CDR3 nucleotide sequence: TGTGCCAGCAGCCTGGGACTAGCTACGGCCTACGAGCAGTACTTC.

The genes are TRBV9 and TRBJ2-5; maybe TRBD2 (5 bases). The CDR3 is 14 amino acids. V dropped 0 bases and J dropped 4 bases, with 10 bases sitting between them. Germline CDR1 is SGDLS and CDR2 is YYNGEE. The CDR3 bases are TGTGCCAGCAGCGTAGTCCCGGGATTAGAGACCCAGTACTTC. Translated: CASSVVPGLETQYF.

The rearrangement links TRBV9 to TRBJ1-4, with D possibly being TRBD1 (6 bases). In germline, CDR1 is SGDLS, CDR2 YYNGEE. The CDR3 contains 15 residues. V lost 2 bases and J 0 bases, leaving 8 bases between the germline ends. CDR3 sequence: CASSVTGTTNEKLFF. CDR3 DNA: TGTGCCAGCAGCGTCACAGGGACAACTAATGAAAAACTGTTTTTT.

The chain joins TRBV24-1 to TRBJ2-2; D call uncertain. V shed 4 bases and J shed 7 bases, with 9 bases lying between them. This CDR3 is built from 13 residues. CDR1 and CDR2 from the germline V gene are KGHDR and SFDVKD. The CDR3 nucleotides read TGTGCCACCAGTGACCTAGAAATCGGGGAGCTGTTTTTT. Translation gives CATSDLEIGELFF.

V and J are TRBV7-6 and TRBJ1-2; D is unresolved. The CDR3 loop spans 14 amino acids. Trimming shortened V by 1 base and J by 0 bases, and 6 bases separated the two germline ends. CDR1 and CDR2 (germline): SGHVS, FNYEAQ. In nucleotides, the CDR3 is TGTGCCAGCAGCTTAGGCGAAGCTAACTATGGCTACACCTTC. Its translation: CASSLGEANYGYTF.

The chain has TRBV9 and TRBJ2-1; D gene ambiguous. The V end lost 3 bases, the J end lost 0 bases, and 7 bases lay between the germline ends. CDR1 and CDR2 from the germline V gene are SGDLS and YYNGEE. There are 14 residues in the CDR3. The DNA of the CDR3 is TGTGCCAGCAGCGCCCTGGGCTCCTACAATGAGCAGTTCTTC. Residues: CASSALGSYNEQFF. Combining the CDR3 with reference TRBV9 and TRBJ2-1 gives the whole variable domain DSGVTQTPKHLITATGQRVTLRCSPRSGDLSVYWYQQSLDQGLQFLIQYYNGEERAKGNILERFSAQQFPDLHSELNLSSLELGDSALYFCASSALGSYNEQFFGPGTRLTVL.

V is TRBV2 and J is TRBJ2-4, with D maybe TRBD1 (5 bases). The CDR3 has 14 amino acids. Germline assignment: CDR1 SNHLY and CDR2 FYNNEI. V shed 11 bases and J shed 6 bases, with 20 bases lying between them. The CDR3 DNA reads TGTGCCGGAGTCGGACCCGGACATATAAACATTCAGTACTTC. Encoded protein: CAGVGPGHINIQYF.

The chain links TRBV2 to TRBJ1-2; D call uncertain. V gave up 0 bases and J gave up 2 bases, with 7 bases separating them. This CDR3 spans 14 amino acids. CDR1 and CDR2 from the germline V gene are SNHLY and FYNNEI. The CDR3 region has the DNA TGTGCCAGCAGTGAAGCAGGTGAAAACTATGGCTACACCTTC. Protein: CASSEAGENYGYTF.

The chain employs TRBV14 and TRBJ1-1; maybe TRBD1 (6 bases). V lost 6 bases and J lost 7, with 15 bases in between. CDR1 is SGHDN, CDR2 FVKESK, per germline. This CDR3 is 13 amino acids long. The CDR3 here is CASSFQNRDEAFF. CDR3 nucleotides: TGTGCCAGCAGTTTCCAAAACAGGGATGAAGCTTTCTTT.

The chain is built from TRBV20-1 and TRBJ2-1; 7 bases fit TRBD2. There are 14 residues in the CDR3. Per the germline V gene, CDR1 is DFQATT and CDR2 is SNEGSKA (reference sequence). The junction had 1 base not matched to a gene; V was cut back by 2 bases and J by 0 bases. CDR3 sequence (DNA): TGCAGTGCTAGACTAGCGGTCTCCTACAATGAGCAGTTCTTC. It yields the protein CSARLAVSYNEQFF.